A single sample gave rise to the 10 T cell receptor beta chains below, sequenced in a study of cytomegalovirus exposure and HLA in healthy donors. PCR employed 60 Vbeta and 13 Jbeta primers. TCRdb keeps only in-frame clones here, not all; method: immunoSEQ multiplex PCR. The sample lists about 94,000 clones, 7.5% to 8.5% occurring once. Sequenced sample: PBMCs. The receptors were gathered from a man between 50 and 59 years old in good health and CMV-seronegative.

This clone came up a few times. Written as DNA, the CDR3 is TGTGCCACCAGCAGAGCGGGGACAGAAGAGACCCAGTACTTC. Translating it yields CATSRAGTEETQYF. This sequence joins TRBV15 and TRBJ2-5, with 7 nucleotides matching TRBD1. Germline trimming cut 1 base from V and 3 bases from J; bases unmatched to any gene: 2. Looked up from germline, CDR1 is LNHNV and CDR2 is YYDKDF (reference sequence). The CDR3 loop spans 14 amino acids.

The chain has TRBV2 and TRBJ2-7; D gene uncertain. V gave up 7 bases and J gave up 6 bases, with 10 bases separating them. The CDR3 is made up of 11 amino acids. The V gene's germline CDR1 is SNHLY and CDR2 FYNNEI. CDR3 coding DNA: TGTGCCAGCACCCTATACAGCGAGCAGTACTTC. Translated, it gives CASTLYSEQYF.

This clone occurred a few times. The chain links TRBV11-2 to TRBJ2-5; D unresolved. CDR1 SGHAT and CDR2 FQNNGV come from the germline V gene. The germline V and J ends were trimmed by 1 base and 2 bases, with 11 bases remaining between them. This CDR3 has 15 residues. Written as DNA, the CDR3 is TGTGCCAGCAGCTTAGGGGCACGGTCGCAAGAGACCCAGTACTTC. Translated, it gives CASSLGARSQETQYF.

There are a few counts of this clone. The chain recombines TRBV6-5 with TRBJ2-7; D is undetermined. Deletions cut 0 bases from V and 4 bases from J, with 13 bases between. CDR1 MNHEY and CDR2 SVGAGI come from the germline V gene. This CDR3 has 15 residues. The CDR3 protein is CASSYSVMGFYEQYF. In DNA, the CDR3 is TGTGCCAGCAGTTACTCGGTAATGGGCTTTTACGAGCAGTACTTC.

This clone was detected a few times. This chain joins TRBV2 and TRBJ1-5; no definite D call. CDR3 length equals 12 residues. The V and J ends lost 0 bases and 7 bases respectively, with 4 bases between them. Germline values: CDR1 SNHLY, CDR2 FYNNEI. DNA for the CDR3: TGTGCCAGCAGTGAAGCGCGACAGCCCCAGCATTTT. Translation gives CASSEARQPQHF.

This rearrangement joins TRBV5-1 to TRBJ2-5; 13 bases map to TRBD2. The germline CDR1 and CDR2 sequences are SGHRS and YFSETQ. Trimming took 0 bases from V and 11 from J; bases not matched to a gene: 4. The CDR3 consists of 14 residues. The CDR3, as DNA: TGCGCCAGCAGCTTGGGACTAGCGGGAGGAAAACAGTACTTC. Translation gives CASSLGLAGGKQYF.

V is TRBV7-2 and J is TRBJ2-2; 7 bases agree with TRBD2. The CDR3 runs to 17 residues. The germline V gene encodes CDR1 SGHTA and CDR2 FQGNSA. Unmatched junction bases numbered 10, after V lost 6 bases and J lost 0 bases. The CDR3 here is CASSSEGLAANTGELFF. The CDR3 DNA is TGTGCCAGCAGTTCGGAGGGGCTAGCGGCGAACACCGGGGAGCTGTTTTTT.

The CDR3 DNA is TGTGCCATCAGTGGAATCGGTATTAGCAATCAGCCCCAGCATTTT. It translates to CAISGIGISNQPQHF. The V gene is TRBV10-3, the J gene TRBJ1-5; D call uncertain. The V end lost 4 bases, the J end lost 0 bases, and 10 bases lay between the germline ends. The CDR3 is 15 residues long. Germline CDR1 and CDR2: ENHRY and SYGVKD.

J is TRBJ1-5 and V is TRBV7-2; TRBD1 agrees at 7 bases. The V and J ends lost 5 bases and 5 bases, in that order; junction bases with no gene match: 12. The V gene's germline CDR1 is SGHTA and CDR2 FQGNSA. The CDR3 consists of 16 residues. CDR3 sequence (DNA): TGTGCCAGCAGCCTCACAGGGGCGCTGGGTTATCAGCCCCAGCATTTT. Protein: CASSLTGALGYQPQHF.

This chain uses TRBV5-1 with TRBJ2-2; 9 bases line up with TRBD2. Germline values: CDR1 SGHRS, CDR2 YFSETQ. The CDR3 has 17 residues. Unmatched junction bases numbered 7, after V lost 4 bases and J lost 0 bases. CDR3 region: CASSPGASGANTGELFF. The CDR3 region has the DNA TGCGCCAGCAGCCCGGGGGCTAGCGGGGCGAACACCGGGGAGCTGTTTTTT.